One sample yielded the 15 T cell receptor beta chains listed below, sequenced in a study of T cell responses to AZD1222 COVID-19 vaccine. Profiling relied on immunoSEQ multiplex PCR, and the TCRdb table lists in-frame clones only, not all of them. The table records some 150,000 clones, roughly 91% of them present only once. The starting material was peripheral blood, obtained 28 days after the second AZD1222 dose. The receptors stem from an adult who received the AZD1222 COVID-19 vaccine.

About this clone: The sample has other DNA sequences that encode this CDR3 too. The rearrangement uses TRBV19 and TRBJ1-1; tentatively, D is TRBD1 (5 bases). This CDR3 is 14 amino acids long. Trimming took 9 bases from V and 1 from J, leaving 15 bases between them. Germline V gene sequence: CDR1 LNHDA, CDR2 SQIVND (reference sequence). CDR3: CASSPGGRNTEAFF. CDR3 nucleotide sequence: TGTGCCAGCTCCCCCGGGGGGAGGAACACTGAAGCTTTCTTT.

The chain carries TRBV27 and TRBJ1-1; D is unresolved. This CDR3 has 13 residues. Trimming stripped 7 bases from V and 3 bases from J, with 12 bases between. From germline, CDR1 is MNHEY and CDR2 SMNVEV (reference sequence). For the CDR3, the DNA is TGTGCCAGCAAAGCGGGTGTTGACACTGAAGCTTTCTTT. The encoded protein is CASKAGVDTEAFF.

The rearrangement uses TRBV19 and TRBJ1-1, with 8 bases that match TRBD1. Germline loops: CDR1 LNHDA, CDR2 SQIVND (reference sequence). This CDR3 region has 13 residues. The V and J ends lost 7 bases and 5 bases, in that order; junction bases with no gene match: 6. In DNA form, the CDR3 reads TGTGCCAGTAACCAGGGGGCTTGGACTGAAGCTTTCTTT. Its translation: CASNQGAWTEAFF. The whole variable domain, filled in from reference TRBV19 and TRBJ1-1, reads DGGITQSPKYLFRKEGQNVTLSCEQNLNHDAMYWYRQDPGQGLRLIYYSQIVNDFQKGDIAEGYSVSREKKESFPLTVTSAQKNPTAFYLCASNQGAWTEAFFGQGTRLTVV.

The chain is built from TRBV19 and TRBJ1-1; D is unresolved. The germline CDR1 and CDR2 sequences are LNHDA and SQIVND (reference sequence). V was shortened by 3 bases and J by 2 bases, with 10 bases between the two germline ends. There are 14 residues in the CDR3. Written as DNA, the CDR3 is TGTGCCAGTAGTATGCAGTCTTTTAACACTGAAGCTTTCTTT. Translation gives CASSMQSFNTEAFF.

V and J are TRBV10-1 and TRBJ1-1; 7 bases line up with TRBD1. Trimming took 5 bases from V and 1 from J; bases not matched to a gene: 16. This CDR3 is built from 18 residues. The germline CDR1 and CDR2 sequences are WNHNN and SYGVQD (reference sequence). CDR3 residues: CASSTGQDLYLGNTEAFF. The CDR3 nucleotides read TGCGCCAGCAGTACCGGACAGGACCTTTACCTGGGGAACACTGAAGCTTTCTTT.

CDR3 sequence reads: CASSMDSLTGTGNEKLFF. The CDR3 nucleotides read TGCGCCAGCAGCATGGACAGCCTTACCGGGACAGGGAATGAAAAACTGTTTTTT. J is TRBJ1-4 and V is TRBV4-1; 9 positions agree with TRBD1. The junction had 15 bases not matched to a gene; V was cut back by 5 bases and J by 5 bases. This CDR3 is built from 18 residues. Germline loops: CDR1 MGHRA, CDR2 YSYEKL.

The chain links TRBV5-1 to TRBJ1-1, with TRBD1 as a possible D gene (6 bases). CDR3 length equals 18 residues. The germline CDR1 and CDR2 sequences are SGHRS and YFSETQ. V was cut by 3 bases and J by 0 bases, with 21 bases left in between. The CDR3, as DNA: TGCGCCAGCAGCTCAGGCACTACAGGGACCCTGATGAACACTGAAGCTTTCTTT. This gives the protein CASSSGTTGTLMNTEAFF. Filled out from reference TRBV5-1 and TRBJ1-1, the complete variable domain reads KAGVTQTPRYLIKTRGQQVTLSCSPISGHRSVSWYQQTPGQGLQFLFEYFSETQRNKGNFPGRFSGRQFSNSRSEMNVSTLELGDSALYLCASSSGTTGTLMNTEAFFGQGTRLTVV.

The chain combines TRBV2 with TRBJ2-7; 8 nucleotides line up with TRBD1. V was pared by 7 bases and J by 3 bases, with 8 bases of the junction left unmatched. Germline CDR1 is SNHLY and CDR2 is FYNNEI. This CDR3 comprises 14 residues. CDR3 nucleotide sequence: TGTGCCAGCAACCCACAGGGGGAAAGCTACGAGCAGTACTTC. This sequence encodes CASNPQGESYEQYF.

This rearrangement joins TRBV13 to TRBJ1-1, with D uncertain. Trimming removed 7 bases from V and 3 bases from J, with 12 bases in between. CDR1 and CDR2 (germline): PRHDT, FYEKMQ (reference sequence). CDR3 size: 13 residues. CDR3 region: CASTTPSHTEAFF. The CDR3 region has the DNA TGTGCCAGCACCACCCCTAGTCACACTGAAGCTTTCTTT.

Written as DNA, the CDR3 is TGTGCCAGCAGTTACTGGCTGAACACTGAAGCTTTCTTT. This encodes CASSYWLNTEAFF. The J gene is TRBJ1-1, the V gene TRBV6-5; D is ambiguous. The CDR3 is made up of 13 amino acids. V was shortened by 1 base and J by 0 bases, with 3 bases between the two germline ends. Germline loops: CDR1 MNHEY, CDR2 SVGAGI.

V usage is TRBV4-1 and J usage is TRBJ2-5; a weak D match, TRBD2 (6 bases). The germline gives CDR1 MGHRA, CDR2 YSYEKL. The CDR3 is 16 amino acids. Trimming removed 5 bases at V and 2 bases at J, with 18 bases between. CDR3 DNA sequence: TGCGCCAGCAGCTCAGCCTTTGGAGGGACGCAAGAGACCCAGTACTTC. Translated: CASSSAFGGTQETQYF.

The chain couples TRBV28 to TRBJ1-1, with unresolved D. The CDR3 extends over 14 amino acids. Between the trimmed V and J ends, which lost 6 bases and 1 base, there was a span of 12 bases. CDR1 and CDR2 from the germline V gene are MDHEN and SYDVKM. CDR3 sequence reads: CASRLSEENTEAFF. The DNA for the CDR3 is TGTGCCAGCAGACTGAGTGAAGAGAACACTGAAGCTTTCTTT. Filled out from reference TRBV28 and TRBJ1-1, the complete variable domain reads DVKVTQSSRYLVKRTGEKVFLECVQDMDHENMFWYRQDPGLGLRLIYFSYDVKMKEKGDIPEGYSVSREKKERFSLILESASTNQTSMYLCASRLSEENTEAFFGQGTRLTVV.

This chain connects TRBV5-4 to TRBJ1-1; D remains ambiguous. Trimming took off 1 base at V and 0 bases at J, with 7 bases between the two ends. The CDR3 length is 14 residues. Looked up from germline, CDR1 is SGHNT and CDR2 is YYREEE (reference sequence). CDR3 bases: TGTGCCAGCAGCTTGAACAGTATGAACACTGAAGCTTTCTTT. Amino acids: CASSLNSMNTEAFF.

V gene TRBV29-1 combines with J gene TRBJ2-3, with TRBD2 matching 7 bases. CDR3 length: 14 amino acids. The germline CDR1 and CDR2 sequences are SQVTM and ANQGSEA. The ends lost 4 bases at V and 3 bases at J; junction bases unmatched: 7. As DNA, the CDR3 is TGCAGCGTTGCCCCCGCTAGCGGTACAGATACGCAGTATTTT. Protein sequence: CSVAPASGTDTQYF.

V gene TRBV7-2 combines with J gene TRBJ1-5; D is uncertain. The CDR3 consists of 15 residues. Germline V gene sequence: CDR1 SGHTA, CDR2 FQGNSA. Trimming pared 0 bases from V and 2 bases from J, leaving 8 bases between. CDR3 protein: CASSLAPGGNQPQHF. DNA for the CDR3: TGTGCCAGCAGCTTAGCGCCCGGGGGCAATCAGCCCCAGCATTTT.